The T cell receptor (beta chain) under discussion was sequenced for a study of T cell responses to AZD1222 COVID-19 vaccine. Whole-study findings and limits: Of the AZD1222 recipients, only five to seven were seropositive at baseline. Clonal diversity may have been underestimated in mostly white British donors. Two AZD1222 administrations were followed by greater Spike-specific TCR breadth and depth. Regions 160-218 and 743-854 held dominance among vaccine-associated CD4 TCRs, which spanned spike.

Produced via immunoSEQ multiplex PCR; TCRdb's table is partial and in-frame only. The table includes about 130,000 clones, 90% detected once. This clone was picked up a small number of times. The antigen remains undetermined. Germline assignment: CDR1 MDHEN and CDR2 SYDVKM. This CDR3 spans 14 amino acids. Trimming at V came to 7 bases and at J to 5 bases, leaving 6 bases not matched to a gene. This chain links TRBV28 with TRBJ2-7; TRBD2 aligns across 12 bases. This TCR derives from an adult in good health. Sequencing used peripheral blood, obtained on day 0 of MenACWY control vaccination. The CDR3 here is CASKGLAGSDEQYF. In DNA, the CDR3 is TGTGCCAGCAAAGGACTAGCGGGATCCGACGAGCAGTACTTC.